Sequencing of this T cell receptor (beta chain) was carried out in a study of blood T cell repertoires in COVID-19. Study processing details: How many nucleated cells were present was estimated from reference gene primer amplification. Assay: immunoSEQ multiplex PCR; the TCRdb copy retains only in-frame clones and omits some. The DNA was the basis for D and trimming; V, J and clone size are from that table. The table records some 120,000 clones, around 90% of them present only once. Concerning this clone itself: One junction end does not reproduce the germline sequence, and a read error may be involved.

The CDR3 covers 15 residues. CDR1 and CDR2 (germline): MDHEN, SYDVKM. The chain uses TRBV28 and TRBJ2-1; 13 bases agree with TRBD2. The TCR was taken from a human donor in a cohort sampled during active COVID-19. Sequencing used peripheral blood. The CDR3 protein is CAGSLTSGRYNEQFF. In DNA, the CDR3 is TGTGCCGGCAGTTTGACTAGCGGGAGGTACAATGAGCAGTTCTTC.